This T cell receptor (beta chain) was observed in a study of shared clonotypes between healthy human individuals. On this clone: The antigen is undetermined.

Study results and caveats: Naive subsets, compared against memory subsets, generally had larger estimated richness values.

Naive CD8 cells, CD45RO-negative and positively selected for CCR7, excluded terminally differentiated effector memory CD45RA+ cells. Each of the donors was a healthy adult who was HIV-negative and had not had a recent acute infection or vaccination. Germline loops: CDR1 LGHNA, CDR2 YNFKEQ. With 4 bases removed from V and 5 bases from J, the gap between germline ends came to 17 bases. The CDR3 spans 16 residues. Assay: immunoSEQ multiplex PCR; the TCRdb copy retains only in-frame clones and omits some. The repertoire consists of nearly 2 million clones, with about 95% occurring once and the leading ten covering 1% to 1.5%.

The origin of this receptor is a young man in good health. The J gene is TRBJ1-4, the V gene TRBV4-2; maybe TRBD1 (5 bases). Sequenced sample: naive CD8+ T cells sorted from blood. The CDR3 region has the DNA TGTGCCAGCAGCCCGGACATCCTGGACCAAAATGAAAAACTGTTTTTT. The encoded protein is CASSPDILDQNEKLFF.